The clone carrying this TCR beta chain has just a few counts. Its cognate antigen is unknown. This specimen belongs to a study of blood T cells in healthy people across ages. For the study at large: The capture of about one barcoded beta molecule per two T cells was achieved by template switching.

Study-wide results and limits: Comparison with aged donors showed that long-lived donors had more naive CD4+ cells and higher diversity. Investigators viewed diversity estimates from one million T cells as underestimates, the study reported.

With a J-beta primer mix and a sample-barcoded 5' primer, a second PCR ran 7 to 11 cycles. TCRdb reprocessed the 5' RACE reads with MiXCR, giving one entry per CDR3 protein. The table lists roughly 1.7 million distinct CDR3 sequences, about 31% of them singletons. This CDR3 region has 13 residues. Germline V CDR1 and CDR2: DFQATT, SNEGSKA (reference sequence). V shed 3 bases and J shed 8 bases, with 13 bases lying between them. Sequencing input: blood. V usage is TRBV20-1 and J usage is TRBJ1-4, with a weak D call TRBD1 (5 bases). The sequence came from a young woman in good health. The CDR3 spells CSASRGEGEKLFF. The DNA for the CDR3 is TGCAGTGCTAGCCGAGGGGAGGGGGAAAAACTGTTTTTT.